This TCR beta chain originates from a study of cytomegalovirus exposure and HLA in healthy donors. Notes on the study in general: Among the CMV-associated chains, a few were confirmed in vitro as specific for CMV antigens. Analyses of presence/absence relied on an assumption of roughly uniform sequencing depth across donors. Researchers reported in a later analysis that a missense DCLRE1C variant was tied to TCR beta V- and J-gene trimming.

Healthy people donating bone marrow made up the donors. In regard to this clone: Its antigen is currently unknown.

PCR employed 60 Vbeta and 13 Jbeta primers. The repertoire was sequenced with immunoSEQ multiplex PCR; TCRdb's copy has only in-frame clones and lacks some. The sample contains 120,000 to 150,000 clones, 65% to 80% of which appear only once. The TCR sequence derives from a woman aged 50 to 65 in good health and CMV-seropositive. The sequencing input was PBMCs.

The chain's CDR3 is CASSQDTTGTSVDEQFF. CDR3 bases: TGTGCCAGCAGCCAAGATACCACCGGGACTAGCGTCGATGAGCAGTTCTTC. The chain combines TRBV4-2 with TRBJ2-1, with TRBD2 matching 10 bases. After removal of 0 bases from V and 8 bases from J, the junction contained 10 bases not matched to a gene. Germline CDR1 and CDR2: LGHNA and YNFKEQ. The CDR3 has 17 amino acids.